One and the same sample provided the 27 T cell receptor beta chains below, sequenced in a study of shared clonotypes between healthy human individuals. Using immunoSEQ multiplex PCR, the repertoire was profiled, and TCRdb retains in-frame clones only, with some absent. This table has under 700,000 clones, about 95% appearing once. The naive CD8 population came from CD45RO-negative cells selected for CCR7, without terminally differentiated effector memory CD45RA+ cells. Sequenced input: naive CD8+ T cells sorted from blood. These receptors all come from a woman aged 25-40 years in good health.

V and J are TRBV25-1 and TRBJ1-1; D unclear. The CDR3 is made up of 15 amino acids. CDR1 and CDR2 (germline): MGHDK, SYGVNS. V shed 2 bases and J shed 0 bases, with 10 bases lying between them. In nucleotides, the CDR3 is TGTGCCAGCAGTGAAGGGTTCTCAGTGAACACTGAAGCTTTCTTT. It is translated as CASSEGFSVNTEAFF.

The chain carries TRBV7-2 and TRBJ1-3, with a weak D call TRBD1 (6 bases). The CDR3 extends over 15 amino acids. CDR1 is SGHTA, CDR2 FQGNSA, per germline. Between the trimmed V and J ends, which lost 5 bases and 4 bases, there was a span of 15 bases. This CDR3 reads CASSPKQGHGNTIYF. The DNA of the CDR3 is TGTGCCAGCAGCCCAAAACAGGGACACGGAAACACCATATATTTT.

The chain recombines TRBV30 with TRBJ2-1; D may be TRBD1 or TRBD2 (5 bases each). The CDR3 is 13 residues long. V lost 3 bases and J lost 6, with 12 bases in between. CDR1 and CDR2 from the germline V gene are GTSNPN and SVGIG (reference sequence). The CDR3 DNA follows: TGTGCCTGGAGGGGGGACCAGCGCAATGAGCAGTTCTTC. Encoded protein: CAWRGDQRNEQFF.

The gene calls are TRBV6-8 and TRBJ2-2, with D unresolved. Trimming shortened V by 9 bases and J by 0 bases, and 14 bases separated the two germline ends. The CDR3 loop spans 15 amino acids. CDR1 is MNHGY and CDR2 is SAAAGT in the germline V gene. The CDR3 spells CARYTGPTNTGELFF. Written as DNA, the CDR3 is TGTGCCAGGTATACCGGGCCGACGAACACCGGGGAGCTGTTTTTT.

The V gene is TRBV5-6, the J gene TRBJ2-5; D uncertain. The J call may be incorrect, as the DNA end agrees better with TRBJ2-7. The CDR3 is 13 amino acids. Germline assignment: CDR1 SGHDT and CDR2 YYEEEE. The CDR3 nucleotides are TGTGCCAGCAGCTTGGCCGATTGGGGCGAGCAGTACTTC. This gives the protein CASSLADWGEQYF.

The chain employs TRBV5-6 and TRBJ2-5, with 7 bases matching TRBD1. Near its end, the DNA agrees better with TRBJ2-7, so the J call may be wrong. CDR1 and CDR2 (germline): SGHDT, YYEEEE. This CDR3 contains 13 residues. The CDR3 is CASSFDRDYEQYF. CDR3 DNA: TGTGCCAGCAGCTTTGACAGGGACTACGAGCAGTACTTC.

The CDR3 is CASSMGGGTGAMNTEAFF. Here the CDR3 DNA reads TGTGCCAGCAGCATGGGCGGCGGGACAGGGGCCATGAACACTGAAGCTTTCTTT. The V gene is TRBV7-2, the J gene TRBJ1-1, with 10 positions matching TRBD1. The CDR3 runs 18 residues. V was clipped by 5 bases and J by 0 bases; unmatched bases: 12. Germline assignment: CDR1 SGHTA and CDR2 FQGNSA. Filled out from reference TRBV7-2 and TRBJ1-1, the complete variable domain reads GAGVSQSPSNKVTEKGKDVELRCDPISGHTALYWYRQSLGQGLEFLIYFQGNSAPDKSGLPSDRFSAERTGGSVSTLTIQRTQQEDSAVYLCASSMGGGTGAMNTEAFFGQGTRLTVV.

The chain joins TRBV2 to TRBJ2-5; D perhaps matches TRBD1 (6 bases). This CDR3 region has 14 residues. Trimming removed 4 bases at V and 0 bases at J, with 9 bases between. CDR1 is SNHLY and CDR2 is FYNNEI in the germline V gene. The CDR3, as DNA: TGTGCCAGCAGTGGAGGGACACACCAAGAGACCCAGTACTTC. It codes for CASSGGTHQETQYF.

The chain has TRBV2 and TRBJ2-5; a weak D match, TRBD2 (6 bases). The CDR3 sequence is 12 residues long. The germline CDR1 and CDR2 sequences are SNHLY and FYNNEI. Trimming pared 11 bases from V and 1 base from J, leaving 11 bases between. Here the CDR3 reads CAGDSGQETQYF. The CDR3 bases are TGTGCCGGGGATAGCGGCCAAGAGACCCAGTACTTC.

This sequence joins TRBV27 and TRBJ2-7; possible D gene TRBD1, 6 bases. Germline lookup yields CDR1 MNHEY and CDR2 SMNVEV (reference sequence). The CDR3 loop spans 15 amino acids. With 2 bases removed from V and 2 bases from J, the gap between germline ends came to 13 bases. DNA for the CDR3: TGTGCCAGCAGTTTACAAGAGGGGGTCCCCTACGAGCAGTACTTC. It specifies CASSLQEGVPYEQYF.

This chain links TRBV28 with TRBJ2-2; TRBD1 is a possible D gene (5 bases). Germline-derived CDR1 and CDR2 are MDHEN and SYDVKM. Deletions cut 6 bases from V and 8 bases from J, with 16 bases between. This CDR3 has 14 residues. The CDR3 DNA sequence: TGTGCCAGCAGCCCTTTGCAGGGAAGTGGGGAGCTGTTTTTT. Amino acid sequence: CASSPLQGSGELFF.

A word on this clone: The same CDR3 arises from other DNA sequences in this sample as well. The chain recombines TRBV6-6 with TRBJ2-2; D not resolved. The CDR3 runs to 11 residues. Deletions cut 6 bases from V and 8 bases from J, with 7 bases between. Germline V gene sequence: CDR1 MNHNY, CDR2 SVGAGI (reference sequence). CDR3 bases: TGTGCCAGCAGCCGTACGGGGGAGCTGTTTTTT. Translated, it gives CASSRTGELFF.

This chain uses TRBV2 with TRBJ1-2; no definite D call. Looked up from germline, CDR1 is SNHLY and CDR2 is FYNNEI. This CDR3 spans 12 amino acids. The V end was cut by 6 bases, the J end by 1 base, with 6 bases between. CDR3 nucleotide sequence: TGTGCCAGCAGGACTGTTAACTATGGCTACACCTTC. Encoded protein: CASRTVNYGYTF.

The rearrangement joins TRBV4-1 to TRBJ1-5; 8 bases fit TRBD1. Germline V gives CDR1 MGHRA, CDR2 YSYEKL. This CDR3 has 14 amino acids. With 3 bases clipped from V and 5 bases from J, the junction kept 3 bases outside the gene matches. CDR3 coding DNA: TGCGCCAGCAGCCATTCGACAGGGGATCAGCCCCAGCATTTT. It codes for CASSHSTGDQPQHF.

The V call is TRBV25-1, the J call TRBJ1-1; D is uncertain. The V end lost 4 bases, the J end lost 2 bases, and 2 bases lay between the germline ends. CDR1 is MGHDK, CDR2 SYGVNS, per germline. This CDR3 comprises 11 residues. This CDR3 is CASSVNTEAFF. For the CDR3, the DNA is TGTGCCAGCAGTGTTAACACTGAAGCTTTCTTT. Variable domain in full (rest from reference TRBV25-1 and TRBJ1-1): EADIYQTPRYLVIGTGKKITLECSQTMGHDKMYWYQQDPGMELHLIHYSYGVNSTEKGDLSSESTVSRIRTEHFPLTLESARPSHTSQYLCASSVNTEAFFGQGTRLTVV.

The chain carries TRBV6-1 and TRBJ2-7; unclear D gene. The V gene's germline CDR1 is MNHNS and CDR2 SASEGT. Trimming left V 1 base short and J 3 bases short, with 19 bases between. This CDR3 comprises 17 residues. CDR3: CASSEEAPLVGIYEQYF. CDR3 bases: TGTGCCAGCAGTGAAGAGGCTCCCCTGGTGGGAATCTACGAGCAGTACTTC.

V and J are TRBV10-3 and TRBJ2-7, with TRBD2 identical over 9 bases. The J segment lost 5 bases and the V segment lost 0 bases, leaving 8 bases of the junction unmatched. The CDR3 runs 16 residues. From germline, CDR1 is ENHRY and CDR2 SYGVKD. The CDR3 here is CAISESIGLARNEQYF. In DNA, the CDR3 is TGTGCCATCAGTGAGTCGATCGGACTAGCGCGGAACGAGCAGTACTTC.

The chain employs TRBV10-3 and TRBJ2-5; possible D gene TRBD2, 6 bases. The DNA end favors TRBJ2-7, so the J call may be wrong. CDR3 length equals 14 residues. Germline V gene lookup returns CDR1 ENHRY and CDR2 SYGVKD. The CDR3 sequence is CAISESGGSYEQYF. DNA for the CDR3: TGTGCCATCAGTGAGTCGGGGGGCTCCTACGAGCAGTACTTC.

The V call is TRBV28, the J call TRBJ2-1; TRBD2 matches 7 bases. V shed 6 bases, J shed 8 bases, and the junction held 7 bases outside the gene matches. Germline V CDR1 and CDR2: MDHEN, SYDVKM. The CDR3 consists of 13 residues. This CDR3 is CASSMGGADEQFF. Written as DNA, the CDR3 is TGTGCCAGCAGCATGGGAGGGGCGGATGAGCAGTTCTTC.

V is TRBV27 and J is TRBJ2-4; possibly TRBD1 for D (6 bases). The CDR3 runs to 13 residues. Trimming shortened V by 3 bases and J by 9 bases, and 12 bases separated the two germline ends. Looked up from germline, CDR1 is MNHEY and CDR2 is SMNVEV (reference sequence). The DNA for the CDR3 is TGTGCCAGCAGTTTCCTCCAGGGGAGCATTCAGTACTTC. The encoded protein is CASSFLQGSIQYF.

The chain uses TRBV28 and TRBJ1-2; D is uncertain. Germline V gene sequence: CDR1 MDHEN, CDR2 SYDVKM. V was shortened by 8 bases and J by 8 bases, with 12 bases between the two germline ends. The CDR3 has 11 amino acids. The CDR3 region is CASRGSFGYTF. The DNA for the CDR3 is TGTGCCAGCCGGGGAAGTTTCGGCTACACCTTC.

The chain carries TRBV21-1 and TRBJ2-5; TRBD2, as called in the table, went unchecked against the DNA. Judging by the DNA end, TRBJ2-7 fits better; the J call may be wrong. TRBV21-1 is an annotated pseudogene. This CDR3 comprises 16 residues. The CDR3 coding sequence is TGTGCCAGCAGCAAACGAGGCCGAATCATACCCTACGAGCAGTACTTC. Translated: CASSKRGRIIPYEQYF.

The chain employs TRBV7-9 and TRBJ1-1; TRBD1 agrees at 8 bases. Germline CDR1 and CDR2: SEHNR and FQNEAQ (reference sequence). The ends lost 4 bases at V and 2 bases at J; junction bases unmatched: 9. CDR3 length: 16 residues. CDR3 nucleotides: TGTGCCAGCAGCTCTACCGGGACAGGCCTAAACACTGAAGCTTTCTTT. Translating it yields CASSSTGTGLNTEAFF.

This clone showed up just once. J is TRBJ1-1 and V is TRBV7-9, with D uncertain. In germline, CDR1 is SEHNR, CDR2 FQNEAQ (reference sequence). There are 14 residues in the CDR3. Trimming took 0 bases from V and 8 from J, leaving 13 bases between them. The CDR3: CASSLAARFQEAFF. DNA of the CDR3: TGTGCCAGCAGCTTAGCGGCGCGATTTCAGGAAGCTTTCTTT.

The chain's CDR3 is CASSRRDRDHEQYF. In DNA form, the CDR3 reads TGTGCCAGCAGCCGCCGGGACAGGGACCACGAGCAGTACTTC. The rearrangement uses TRBV14 and TRBJ2-7; 9 nucleotides match TRBD1. Unmatched junction bases numbered 6, after V lost 4 bases and J lost 5 bases. Germline lookup yields CDR1 SGHDN and CDR2 FVKESK. This CDR3 is built from 14 residues.

This chain joins TRBV5-4 and TRBJ2-7, with unresolved D. V lost 2 bases and J lost 2, with 5 bases in between. The CDR3 consists of 12 residues. Germline V gene data show CDR1 as SGHNT and CDR2 as YYREEE (reference sequence). CDR3 loop: CASSLTPYEQYF. The CDR3 nucleotides read TGTGCCAGCAGCTTAACCCCCTACGAGCAGTACTTC.

Notes on this clone: Additional DNA sequences in this sample encode the identical CDR3. The V gene is TRBV27, the J gene TRBJ1-5; TRBD1 might be the D (6 bases). V was clipped by 5 bases and J by 2 bases, with 7 bases between them. CDR1 and CDR2 from the germline V gene are MNHEY and SMNVEV (reference sequence). The CDR3 has 13 residues. CDR3 nucleotide sequence: TGTGCCAGCAGTCCAGGGGGCAATCAGCCCCAGCATTTT. It specifies CASSPGGNQPQHF.